This TCR beta chain emerged from a study of blood T cell repertoires in COVID-19. Seattle-derived patients entered the study during active infection and were followed longitudinally. Germline V lookup: CDR1 MGHRA, CDR2 YSYEKL. Trimming removed 1 base from V and 2 bases from J; junction bases left unmatched: 10. CDR3 length: 17 amino acids. Original handling: Estimated nucleated cell counts came from reference gene primer amplification. Sequencing was performed with immunoSEQ multiplex PCR; in TCRdb, only in-frame clones are kept and a portion is missing. For V, J and clone size, that table is used; D and trimming come from the DNA. Among some 69,000 clones listed, 90% were seen once.

The rearrangement uses TRBV4-1 and TRBJ1-2; 7 bases align to TRBD1. Sequencing input: peripheral blood. The TCR sequence derives from a man in his fifties with COVID-19, enrolled during active disease. The CDR3 is CASSQVDGTAYNYGYTF. The CDR3 bases are TGCGCCAGCAGCCAAGTCGACGGGACAGCTTACAACTATGGCTACACCTTC.